This T cell receptor beta chain was retrieved from a study of blood T cell repertoires in COVID-19. V trimming: 4 bases; J trimming: 5 bases; junction bases outside the gene matches: 16. The length of the CDR3 is 17 residues. The germline gives CDR1 SGHTA, CDR2 FQGNSA. In the original analysis: By means of reference gene primer amplification, nucleated cell counts were estimated. This table comes from immunoSEQ multiplex PCR, and its TCRdb copy is limited to in-frame clones, with some not included. V and J calls and clone size are those listed in that table; D and trimming were worked out from the DNA. The data contain roughly 420,000 clones, approximately 88% of them singletons. Allocation to cohorts depended on clinical history reported by the participants.

The sequencing input was PBMCs or T cells enriched from blood (not recorded which). The clonotype comes from a woman aged 25 to 39 with acute COVID-19. The chain carries TRBV7-2 and TRBJ1-2; TRBD1 matches 7 bases. This CDR3 is CASSSSAGGGDRYGYTF. CDR3 DNA: TGTGCCAGCAGCTCCTCAGCAGGGGGAGGCGATAGGTATGGCTACACCTTC.